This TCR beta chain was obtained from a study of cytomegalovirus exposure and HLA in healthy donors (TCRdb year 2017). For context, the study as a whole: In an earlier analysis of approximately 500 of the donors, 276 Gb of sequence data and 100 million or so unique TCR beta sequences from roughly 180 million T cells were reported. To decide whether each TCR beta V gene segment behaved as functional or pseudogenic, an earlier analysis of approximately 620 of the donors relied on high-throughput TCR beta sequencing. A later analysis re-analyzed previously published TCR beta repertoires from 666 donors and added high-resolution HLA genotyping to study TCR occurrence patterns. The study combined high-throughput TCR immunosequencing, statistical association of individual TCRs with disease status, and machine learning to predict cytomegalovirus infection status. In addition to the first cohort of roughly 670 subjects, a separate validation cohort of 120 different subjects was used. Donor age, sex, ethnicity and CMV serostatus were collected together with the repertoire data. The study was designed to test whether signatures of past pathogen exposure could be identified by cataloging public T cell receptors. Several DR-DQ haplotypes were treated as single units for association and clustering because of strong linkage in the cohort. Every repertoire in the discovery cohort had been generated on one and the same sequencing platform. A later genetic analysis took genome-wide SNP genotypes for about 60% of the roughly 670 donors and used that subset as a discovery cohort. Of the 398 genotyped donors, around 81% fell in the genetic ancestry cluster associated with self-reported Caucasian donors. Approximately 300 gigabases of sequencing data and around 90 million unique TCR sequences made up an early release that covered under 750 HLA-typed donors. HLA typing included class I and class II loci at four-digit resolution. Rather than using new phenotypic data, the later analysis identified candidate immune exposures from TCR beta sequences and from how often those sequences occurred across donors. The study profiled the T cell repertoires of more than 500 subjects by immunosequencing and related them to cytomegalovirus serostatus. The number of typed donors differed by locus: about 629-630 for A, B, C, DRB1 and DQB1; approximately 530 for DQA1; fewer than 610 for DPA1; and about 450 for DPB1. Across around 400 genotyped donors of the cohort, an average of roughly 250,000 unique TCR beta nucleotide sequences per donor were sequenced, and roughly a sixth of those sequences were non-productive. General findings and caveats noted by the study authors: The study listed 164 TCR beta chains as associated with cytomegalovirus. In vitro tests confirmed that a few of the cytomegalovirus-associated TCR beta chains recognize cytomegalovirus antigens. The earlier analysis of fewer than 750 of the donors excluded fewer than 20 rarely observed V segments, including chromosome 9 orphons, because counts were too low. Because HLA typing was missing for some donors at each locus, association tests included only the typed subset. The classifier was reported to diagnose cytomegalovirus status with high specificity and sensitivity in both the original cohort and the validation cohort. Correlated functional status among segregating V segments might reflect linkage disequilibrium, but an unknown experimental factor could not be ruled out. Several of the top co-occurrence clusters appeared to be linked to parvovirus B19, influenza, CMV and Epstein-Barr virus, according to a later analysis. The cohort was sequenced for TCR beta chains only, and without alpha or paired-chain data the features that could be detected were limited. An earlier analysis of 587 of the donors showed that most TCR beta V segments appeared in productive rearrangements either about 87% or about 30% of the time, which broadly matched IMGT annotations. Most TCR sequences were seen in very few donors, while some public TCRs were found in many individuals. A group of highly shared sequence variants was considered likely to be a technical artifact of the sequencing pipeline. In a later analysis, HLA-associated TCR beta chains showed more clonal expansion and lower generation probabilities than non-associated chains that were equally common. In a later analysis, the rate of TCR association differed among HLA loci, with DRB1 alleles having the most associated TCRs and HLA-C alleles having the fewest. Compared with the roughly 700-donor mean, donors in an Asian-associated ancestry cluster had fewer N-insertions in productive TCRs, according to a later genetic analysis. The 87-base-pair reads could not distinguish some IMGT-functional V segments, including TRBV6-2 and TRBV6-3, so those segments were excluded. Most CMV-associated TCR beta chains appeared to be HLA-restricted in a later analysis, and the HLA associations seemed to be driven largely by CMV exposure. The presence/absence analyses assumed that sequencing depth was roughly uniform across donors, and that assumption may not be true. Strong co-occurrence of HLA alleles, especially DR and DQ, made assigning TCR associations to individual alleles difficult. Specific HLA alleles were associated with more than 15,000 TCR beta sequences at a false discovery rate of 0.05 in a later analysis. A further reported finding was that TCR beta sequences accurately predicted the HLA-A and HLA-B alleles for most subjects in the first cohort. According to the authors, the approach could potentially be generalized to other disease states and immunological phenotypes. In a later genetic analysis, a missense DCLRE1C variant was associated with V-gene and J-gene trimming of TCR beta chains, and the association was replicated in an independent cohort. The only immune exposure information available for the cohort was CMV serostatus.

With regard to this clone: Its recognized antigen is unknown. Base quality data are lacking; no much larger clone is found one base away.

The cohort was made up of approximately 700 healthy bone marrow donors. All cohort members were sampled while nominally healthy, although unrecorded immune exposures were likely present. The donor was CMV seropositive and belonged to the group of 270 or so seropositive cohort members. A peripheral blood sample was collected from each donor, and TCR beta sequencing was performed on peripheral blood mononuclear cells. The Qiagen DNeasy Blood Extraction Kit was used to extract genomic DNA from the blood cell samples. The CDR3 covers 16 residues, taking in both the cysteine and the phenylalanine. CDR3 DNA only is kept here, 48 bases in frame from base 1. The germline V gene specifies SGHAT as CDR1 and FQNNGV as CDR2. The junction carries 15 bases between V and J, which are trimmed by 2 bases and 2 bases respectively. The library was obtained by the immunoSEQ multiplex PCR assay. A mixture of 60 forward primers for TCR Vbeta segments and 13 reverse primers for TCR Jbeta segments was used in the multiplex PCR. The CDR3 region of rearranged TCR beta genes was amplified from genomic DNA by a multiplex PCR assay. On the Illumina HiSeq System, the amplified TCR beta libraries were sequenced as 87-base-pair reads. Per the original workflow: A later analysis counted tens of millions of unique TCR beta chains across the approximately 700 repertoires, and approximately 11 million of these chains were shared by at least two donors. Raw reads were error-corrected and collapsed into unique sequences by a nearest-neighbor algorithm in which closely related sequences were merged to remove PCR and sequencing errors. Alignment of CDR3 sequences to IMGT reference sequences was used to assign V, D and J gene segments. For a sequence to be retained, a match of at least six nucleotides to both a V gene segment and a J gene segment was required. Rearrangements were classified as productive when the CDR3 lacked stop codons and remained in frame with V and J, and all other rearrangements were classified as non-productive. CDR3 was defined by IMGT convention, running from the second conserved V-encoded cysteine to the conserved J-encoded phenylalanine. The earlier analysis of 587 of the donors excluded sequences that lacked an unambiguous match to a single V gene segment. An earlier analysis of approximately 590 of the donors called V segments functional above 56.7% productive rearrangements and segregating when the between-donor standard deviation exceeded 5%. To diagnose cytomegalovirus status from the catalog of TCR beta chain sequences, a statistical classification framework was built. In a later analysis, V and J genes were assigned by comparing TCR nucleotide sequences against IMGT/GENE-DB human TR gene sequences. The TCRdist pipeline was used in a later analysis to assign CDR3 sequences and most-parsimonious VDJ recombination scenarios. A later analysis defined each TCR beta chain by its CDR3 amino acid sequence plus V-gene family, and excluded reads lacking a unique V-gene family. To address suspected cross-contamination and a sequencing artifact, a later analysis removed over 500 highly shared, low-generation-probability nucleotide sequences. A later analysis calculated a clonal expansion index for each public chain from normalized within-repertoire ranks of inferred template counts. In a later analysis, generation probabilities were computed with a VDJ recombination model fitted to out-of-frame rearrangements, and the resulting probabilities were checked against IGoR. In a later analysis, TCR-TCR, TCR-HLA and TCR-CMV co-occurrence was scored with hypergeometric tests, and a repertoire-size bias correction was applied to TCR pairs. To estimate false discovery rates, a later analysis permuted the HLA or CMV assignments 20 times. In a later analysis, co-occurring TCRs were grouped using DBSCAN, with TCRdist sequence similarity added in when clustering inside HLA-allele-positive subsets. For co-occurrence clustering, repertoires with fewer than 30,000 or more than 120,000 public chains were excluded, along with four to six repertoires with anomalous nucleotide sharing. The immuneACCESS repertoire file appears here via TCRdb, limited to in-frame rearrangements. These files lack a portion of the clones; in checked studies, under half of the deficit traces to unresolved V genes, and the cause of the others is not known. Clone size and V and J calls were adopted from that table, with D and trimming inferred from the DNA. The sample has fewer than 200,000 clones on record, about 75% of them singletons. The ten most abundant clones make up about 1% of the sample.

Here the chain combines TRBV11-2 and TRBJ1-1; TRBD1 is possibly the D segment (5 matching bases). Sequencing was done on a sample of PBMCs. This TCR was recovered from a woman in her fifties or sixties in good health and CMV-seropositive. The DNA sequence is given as TGTGCCAGCAGCTTATCGATCTACAGGACAAACACTGAAGCTTTCTTT. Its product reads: CASSLSIYRTNTEAFF.